The rows below give T cell receptor beta chains drawn from one sample of a study of CD8+CD57+ T cells in acquired aplastic anemia. TCRdb independently ran MiXCR on the reads; one entry per CDR3 protein. Counted here are approximately 380,000 distinct CDR3 sequences, roughly 68% occurring once; the ten biggest clones make up 3.5% to 4.5%. Sequencing was performed on sorted CD4+, CD8+, or CD8+CD57+ T cells (not recorded which) from PBMCs. The source is a human donor in good health, serving as a control. Both conserved end residues are part of each CDR3. D genes are given only for firm matches. Clone size, where shown, is once, few, many, or a class for clones that have expanded.

TRBJ2-7,TRBD1,TRBV5-5,NA,CASSLGWAGGLHEQYF,TGTGCCAGCAGCCTCGGTTGGGCAGGGGGTCTCCACGAGCAGTACTTC
TRBJ2-1,TRBD2,TRBV10-3,NA,CAITNPVAGGRQFF,TGTGCCATCACGAACCCTGTAGCGGGGGGGCGGCAGTTCTTC
TRBJ2-7,NA,TRBV25-1,NA,CASTPVAVSYEQYF,TGTGCCAGCACCCCCGTAGCAGTGTCCTACGAGCAGTACTTC
TRBJ2-7,NA,TRBV5-1,once,CASRVQLGSELYEQYF,TGCGCCAGCAGGGTACAACTAGGATCGGAGTTGTACGAGCAGTACTTC
TRBJ1-6,NA,TRBV7-9,NA,CASSQEGVSYISPLHF,TGTGCCAGCAGCCAGGAGGGGGTGTCCTATATTTCCCCCCTCCACTTT
TRBJ2-1,TRBD2,TRBV20-1,many,CSAEDGSGGNEQFF,TGCAGTGCAGAAGACGGGTCGGGGGGAAATGAGCAGTTCTTC
TRBJ1-2,NA,TRBV12-3/TRBV12-4,many,CASSRTLGDGYTF,TGTGCCAGCAGCCGTACTCTCGGAGATGGCTACACCTTC
TRBJ2-1,NA,TRBV9,NA,CASSVSGSGYEQF,TGTGCCAGCAGCGTGTCGGGGTCAGGCTACGAGCAGTTC
TRBJ1-6,TRBD1,TRBV6-5,few,CASSYSRGGASRNSPLHF,TGTGCCAGCAGTTACTCTCGAGGGGGCGCATCAAGAAATTCACCCCTCCACTTT
TRBJ2-6,NA,TRBV20-1,NA,CSARDLAGTGANVLTF,TGCAGTGCTAGAGATCTCGCGGGAACCGGGGCCAACGTCCTGACTTTC
TRBJ1-6,TRBD1,TRBV30,many,CAWSLSDRINSPLHF,TGTGCCTGGAGTCTTTCGGACAGGATCAATTCACCCCTCCACTTT
TRBJ2-2,NA,TRBV4-3,many,CASSQDMKSTGELFF,TGCGCCAGCAGCCAAGATATGAAGTCCACCGGGGAGCTGTTTTTT
TRBJ1-5,TRBD1,TRBV20-1,NA,CSAFTGGNQPQHF,TGCAGTGCTTTCACAGGGGGCAATCAGCCCCAGCATTTT
TRBJ2-3,NA,TRBV12-5,NA,CASGPVVGAATDTQYF,TGTGCTAGTGGTCCCGTTGTTGGGGCGGCGACAGATACGCAGTATTTT
TRBJ1-1,NA,TRBV19,NA,CASSARYNEAFF,TGTGCCAGTAGTGCCCGTTACAATGAAGCTTTCTTT
TRBJ1-1,NA,TRBV5-1,NA,CASSLVRETAEAFF,TGTGCCAGCAGCCTCGTCAGGGAAACAGCTGAAGCTTTCTTT
TRBJ2-7,NA,TRBV29-1,few,CSVESGSGEQYF,TGCAGCGTTGAGTCAGGGTCTGGCGAGCAGTACTTC
TRBJ2-3,NA,TRBV19,once,CASSLASQSADTQYF,TGTGCCAGCAGCTTAGCGTCGCAAAGCGCAGATACGCAGTATTTT
TRBJ2-1,NA,TRBV7-8,NA,CASSRQSEAFNGQFF,TGTGCCAGCAGCAGACAGAGTGAGGCATTCAATGGGCAGTTCTTC
TRBJ2-7,TRBD2,TRBV3-1,many,CASSRSSGGPGEQYF,TGTGCCAGCAGCCGATCTAGCGGGGGGCCAGGGGAGCAGTACTTC
TRBJ1-2,NA,TRBV9,once,CASRRTGDPSYTYTF,TGTGCCAGCAGAAGAACAGGCGACCCGTCCTATACCTACACCTTC
TRBJ2-2,NA,TRBV9,many,CASSAGTHTGELFF,TGTGCCAGCAGCGCCGGGACCCACACCGGGGAGCTGTTTTTT
TRBJ2-7,NA,TRBV27,once,CASSIGSTYEQYF,TGTGCCAGCAGCATAGGGTCAACTTACGAGCAGTACTTC
TRBJ1-1,TRBD1,TRBV6-2/TRBV6-3,NA,CASSGRDSNTEAFF,TGTGCCAGCAGTGGCCGGGACAGCAACACTGAAGCTTTCTTT
TRBJ2-7,TRBD2,TRBV7-8,NA,CASSLAGLAVREKDEQYF,TGTGCCAGCAGCTTAGCGGGACTAGCGGTCCGCGAAAAGGACGAGCAGTACTTC
TRBJ2-7,TRBD2,TRBV5-1,once,CASSSTSGGSLREQYF,TGTGCCAGCAGCTCAACCAGCGGGGGCAGTCTAAGGGAGCAGTACTTC
TRBJ1-2,NA,TRBV9,NA,CASSPLTGGAGYGYTF,TGTGCCAGCAGCCCCCTGACTGGGGGGGCGGGCTATGGCTACACCTTC
TRBJ1-2,NA,TRBV11-2,NA,CASTPGTSGNYGYTF,TGTGCCAGCACCCCAGGGACTAGCGGAAACTATGGCTACACCTTC